Below are 18 T cell receptor beta chains sequenced from a single sample in a study of blood T cell repertoires in COVID-19. Assay used: immunoSEQ multiplex PCR; TCRdb lists only in-frame clones, some missing. Among 250,000 to 350,000 clones, 85% to 90% were seen once, and the ten largest hold approximately 10%. The sample was peripheral blood. Source of these receptors: a woman between 25 and 40 years old with COVID-19, enrolled during active disease.

The rearrangement uses TRBV5-1 and TRBJ2-7, with TRBD1 as a possible D gene (6 bases). Trimming pared 0 bases from V and 3 bases from J, leaving 13 bases between. CDR1 and CDR2 (germline): SGHRS, YFSETQ. This CDR3 comprises 15 residues. CDR3 in amino acids: CASSLAVPRGYEQYF. DNA for the CDR3: TGCGCCAGCAGCTTGGCCGTCCCCAGGGGCTACGAGCAGTACTTC. The variable domain in full, with the rest retrieved from reference TRBV5-1 and TRBJ2-7, is KAGVTQTPRYLIKTRGQQVTLSCSPISGHRSVSWYQQTPGQGLQFLFEYFSETQRNKGNFPGRFSGRQFSNSRSEMNVSTLELGDSALYLCASSLAVPRGYEQYFGPGTRLTVT.

The J gene is TRBJ2-2, the V gene TRBV7-2; TRBD1 matches at 9 bases. Trimming at V came to 0 bases and at J to 4 bases, leaving 6 bases not matched to a gene. The V gene's germline CDR1 is SGHTA and CDR2 FQGNSA. The CDR3 runs 17 residues. The CDR3 sequence: CASSLASGTGFTGELFF. The CDR3 region has the DNA TGTGCCAGCAGCTTAGCCTCAGGGACAGGGTTCACCGGGGAGCTGTTTTTT.

The chain uses TRBV4-1 and TRBJ2-1; D ambiguous. Germline assignment: CDR1 MGHRA and CDR2 YSYEKL. CDR3 length: 16 amino acids. Deletions cut 4 bases from V and 0 bases from J, with 13 bases between. The CDR3 region has the DNA TGCGCCAGCAGCCCTTCTCGGCGGAGCTCCTACAATGAGCAGTTCTTC. This gives the protein CASSPSRRSSYNEQFF.

The chain couples TRBV5-1 to TRBJ2-1, with TRBD1 matching 7 bases. CDR1 and CDR2 (germline): SGHRS, YFSETQ. The CDR3 consists of 17 residues. V lost 0 bases to trimming and J lost 3 bases; unmatched junction nucleotides: 9. The CDR3: CASSLAPPGQHYNEQFF. In DNA, the CDR3 is TGCGCCAGCAGCTTGGCCCCTCCGGGACAGCACTACAATGAGCAGTTCTTC.

V gene TRBV5-4 combines with J gene TRBJ2-6, with 7 bases matching TRBD1. The CDR3 runs to 17 residues. The germline gives CDR1 SGHNT, CDR2 YYREEE (reference sequence). The V gene end was trimmed by 3 bases and the J gene end by 0 bases; junction bases not matched to a gene: 6. CDR3 residues: CASSSRQGPSGANVLTF. CDR3 nucleotide sequence: TGTGCCAGCAGCTCGAGACAGGGACCCTCTGGGGCCAACGTCCTGACTTTC.

The sample holds one count of this clone. The chain uses TRBV15 and TRBJ2-7, with D perhaps TRBD2 (5 bases). CDR3 length: 13 amino acids. Per germline, CDR1 LNHNV and CDR2 YYDKDF (reference sequence). Trimming shortened V by 0 bases and J by 7 bases, and 10 bases separated the two germline ends. CDR3 nucleotide sequence: TGTGCCACCAGCAGAGATGGACTGGAGGAGCAGTACTTC. Encoded protein: CATSRDGLEEQYF.

The rearrangement joins TRBV7-2 to TRBJ2-1; 7 nucleotides line up with TRBD2. The CDR3 has 14 amino acids. Looked up from germline, CDR1 is SGHTA and CDR2 is FQGNSA. J was trimmed by 5 bases and V by 7 bases; bases with no gene match: 8. CDR3 nucleotides: TGTGCCAGCACCCGTTACGGGAGGAACAATGAGCAGTTCTTC. This codes for CASTRYGRNNEQFF.

This sequence joins TRBV9 and TRBJ1-1, with D possibly being TRBD1 (6 bases). The CDR3 spans 14 residues. Germline CDR1 and CDR2: SGDLS and YYNGEE. V lost 4 bases and J lost 4, with 14 bases in between. The CDR3 nucleotides are TGTGCCAGCAGCCAACGGGACACCGCCACTGAAGCTTTCTTT. Protein product: CASSQRDTATEAFF.

The chain carries TRBV12-3 or TRBV12-4 and TRBJ2-3; 7 bases align to TRBD2. V lost 4 bases and J lost 6; bases outside the gene matches: 1. The CDR3 has 12 residues. As DNA, the CDR3 is TGTGCCAGCAGTTCGGGGGGTGATACGCAGTATTTT. Translated, it gives CASSSGGDTQYF.

V is TRBV12-5 and J is TRBJ2-1, with TRBD2 as a possible D gene (6 bases). This CDR3 region has 14 residues. Germline CDR1 is LGHNT and CDR2 is FRNRAP. The V end was cut by 1 base, the J end by 15 bases, with 19 bases between. CDR3 coding DNA: TGTGCTAGTGGTTTGGACGGTAGCGGAAGCGAGGCGTTCTTC. Translating it yields CASGLDGSGSEAFF. The full variable domain, rest sourced from reference TRBV12-5 and TRBJ2-1, is DARVTQTPRHKVTEMGQEVTMRCQPILGHNTVFWYRQTMMQGLELLAYFRNRAPLDDSGMPKDRFSAEMPDATLATLKIQPSEPRDSAVYFCASGLDGSGSEAFFGPGTRLTVL.

The CDR3 DNA follows: TGCAGCGTTGCCGGGAGGATTAACACCGGGGAGCTGTTTTTT. This translates into CSVAGRINTGELFF. The J gene is TRBJ2-2, the V gene TRBV29-1, with 7 bases aligning to TRBD2. Germline V CDR1 and CDR2: SQVTM, ANQGSEA. With 4 bases clipped from V and 2 bases from J, the junction kept 4 bases outside the gene matches. The CDR3 covers 14 residues.

The chain is built from TRBV30 and TRBJ2-3; 15 bases line up with TRBD2. Germline V lookup: CDR1 GTSNPN, CDR2 SVGIG (reference sequence). V gave up 4 bases and J gave up 5 bases; unmatched junction bases: 10. This CDR3 region has 17 residues. Written as DNA, the CDR3 is TGTGCCTGGAAACCCGGGACTAGCGGGAGGCGAGGAGATACGCAGTATTTT. It translates to CAWKPGTSGRRGDTQYF. The whole variable domain, remainder taken from reference TRBV30 and TRBJ2-3, is SQTIHQWPATLVQPVGSPLSLECTVEGTSNPNLYWYRQAAGRGLQLLFYSVGIGQISSEVPQNLSASRPQDRQFILSSKKLLLSDSGFYLCAWKPGTSGRRGDTQYFGPGTRLTVL.

V is TRBV5-6 and J is TRBJ1-2; a weak D match, TRBD1 (5 bases). Germline assignment: CDR1 SGHDT and CDR2 YYEEEE. CDR3 size: 12 residues. V shed 1 base and J shed 4 bases, with 5 bases lying between them. The CDR3 loop reads CASSLRGYGYTF. CDR3 DNA: TGTGCCAGCAGCTTGAGGGGCTATGGCTACACCTTC.

This clone was found a few times. This rearrangement joins TRBV28 to TRBJ1-4; unclear D gene. Germline CDR1 MDHEN, CDR2 SYDVKM. Trimming removed 7 bases at V and 7 bases at J, with 16 bases between. This CDR3 comprises 14 residues. CDR3 bases: TGTGCCAGCACTCCGCCCCCTCCGGGTGAAAAACTGTTTTTT. As protein: CASTPPPPGEKLFF.

V is TRBV19 and J is TRBJ1-5; 10 bases are a match to TRBD1. The CDR3 spans 15 residues. Losses at the gene ends were 7 bases for V and 7 bases for J; bases not matched to a gene: 10. Germline CDR1 reads LNHDA; CDR2 reads SQIVND (reference sequence). The CDR3 loop is CASTPTGGARQPQHF. DNA of the CDR3: TGTGCCAGTACTCCGACAGGGGGCGCGAGGCAGCCCCAGCATTTT. Complete variable domain (other parts from reference TRBV19 and TRBJ1-5): DGGITQSPKYLFRKEGQNVTLSCEQNLNHDAMYWYRQDPGQGLRLIYYSQIVNDFQKGDIAEGYSVSREKKESFPLTVTSAQKNPTAFYLCASTPTGGARQPQHFGDGTRLSIL.

The chain links TRBV15 to TRBJ2-1; 10 bases are shared with TRBD2. Trimming removed 2 bases from V and 9 bases from J; junction bases left unmatched: 4. Germline V gene lookup returns CDR1 LNHNV and CDR2 YYDKDF (reference sequence). This CDR3 contains 14 residues. DNA for the CDR3: TGTGCCACCAGCAGACTAGCGGGAGCTCCTGAGCAGTTCTTC. This sequence encodes CATSRLAGAPEQFF.

The genes are TRBV4-2 and TRBJ2-7; 10 nucleotides align to TRBD1. The CDR3 runs to 15 residues. The V and J ends lost 6 bases and 3 bases, in that order; junction bases with no gene match: 8. Germline CDR1 and CDR2: LGHNA and YNFKEQ. The chain's CDR3 is CASSLTGTGVYEQYF. The DNA for the CDR3 is TGTGCCAGCAGTCTGACCGGGACAGGGGTCTACGAGCAGTACTTC.

The chain carries TRBV7-3 and TRBJ1-1; D remains ambiguous. The V gene's germline CDR1 is SGHTA and CDR2 FQGTGA. The V and J ends lost 5 bases and 4 bases respectively, with 11 bases between them. The CDR3 extends over 13 amino acids. As DNA, the CDR3 is TGTGCCAGCAGCACTTACCGGGGCACTGAAGCTTTCTTT. The encoded protein is CASSTYRGTEAFF.